This T cell receptor beta chain was documented in a study of blood T cell repertoires in COVID-19. Study summary: Sites across the United States, Italy and Spain contributed samples from acute and convalescent COVID-19. Sample material is recorded as cDNA or gDNA derived from T cells, B-cell-depleted T cells, or PBMCs.

As originally analysed: Reference gene primer amplification yielded estimated nucleated cell counts. Using immunoSEQ multiplex PCR, the repertoire was profiled, and TCRdb retains in-frame clones only, with some absent. V, J and clone size derive from that table, while D and trimming were established from the DNA sequence. The data hold hundreds of thousands of clones, with roughly nine tenths observed a single time. CDR3 length: 13 amino acids. The V end lost 8 bases, the J end lost 0 bases, and 10 bases lay between the germline ends. CDR1 is MNHEY and CDR2 is SVGAGI in the germline V gene. The chain uses TRBV6-5 and TRBJ1-1; no clear D gene. Material for sequencing was peripheral blood. This receptor was taken from a middle-aged man with acute or convalescent COVID-19. DNA for the CDR3: TGTGCCAGCCTGAGGCGGCTGAACACTGAAGCTTTCTTT. Translated: CASLRRLNTEAFF.